The sample holds a few counts of the clone carrying this TCR beta chain. The germline V gene encodes CDR1 SGHTA and CDR2 FQGTGA. The CDR3 has 13 residues. Trimming pared 5 bases from V and 0 bases from J, leaving 7 bases between. Profiled with immunoSEQ multiplex PCR; TCRdb holds only in-frame clones, not every one. Of approximately 50,000 clones in the sample, about 78% were seen once. This entry is derived from a study of blood T cell repertoires in COVID-19. The chain combines TRBV7-3 with TRBJ2-5; possible D gene TRBD2, 5 bases. What was sequenced was PBMCs or T cells enriched from blood (not recorded which). The source is a woman aged 45-60 years with acute COVID-19. The DNA for the CDR3 is TGTGCCAGCAGCCGTAGCGACCAAGAGACCCAGTACTTC. It yields the protein CASSRSDQETQYF.